Below, 27 T cell receptor beta chains from the same sample are listed, as sequenced in a study of multiple sclerosis patients with progressive multifocal leukoencephalopathy. Stated time point: about a year of natalizumab therapy. Profiled with immunoSEQ multiplex PCR; TCRdb holds only in-frame clones, not every one. The sample carries under 30,000 clones, almost 90% recorded once. The sample in question was PBMCs, obtained from a patient treated with natalizumab. The receptors were sampled from a human donor with multiple sclerosis.

The CDR3 coding sequence is TGTGCCAGCAGTCCCCCGCCGGGACAGGGACTCACCCGTGTCTACGAGCAGTACTTC. Encoded protein: CASSPPPGQGLTRVYEQYF. This sequence joins TRBV28 and TRBJ2-7; 9 bases match TRBD1. The CDR3 runs to 19 residues. The germline V gene has CDR1 MDHEN and CDR2 SYDVKM. With 5 bases clipped from V and 3 bases from J, the junction kept 20 bases outside the gene matches. The whole variable domain, remainder taken from reference TRBV28 and TRBJ2-7, is DVKVTQSSRYLVKRTGEKVFLECVQDMDHENMFWYRQDPGLGLRLIYFSYDVKMKEKGDIPEGYSVSREKKERFSLILESASTNQTSMYLCASSPPPGQGLTRVYEQYFGPGTRLTVT.

The chain joins TRBV14 to TRBJ2-5; TRBD2 matches at 12 bases. The J call is in doubt because the DNA end fits TRBJ2-7 better. The CDR3 extends over 15 amino acids. Germline assignment: CDR1 SGHDN and CDR2 FVKESK. The DNA of the CDR3 is TGTGCCAGCAGCGTGGGACTAGCGGGCTATTACGAGCAGTACTTC. Residues: CASSVGLAGYYEQYF.

The chain joins TRBV4-3 to TRBJ1-2; D not certain. This CDR3 comprises 14 residues. From germline, CDR1 is LGHNA and CDR2 YSLEER. V was cut by 1 base and J by 3 bases, with 9 bases left in between. Written as DNA, the CDR3 is TGCGCCAGCAGCCAAGTTGTCGTCCACTATGGCTACACCTTC. Amino acid sequence: CASSQVVVHYGYTF.

The CDR3 loop reads CASRDITGQGISGANVLTF. DNA of the CDR3: TGTGCCAGTAGGGATATAACGGGACAGGGAATCTCTGGGGCCAACGTCCTGACTTTC. The V gene is TRBV19, the J gene TRBJ2-6, with TRBD1 identical over 9 bases. CDR3 length: 19 amino acids. V was clipped by 6 bases and J by 0 bases; unmatched bases: 12. The germline gives CDR1 LNHDA, CDR2 SQIVND (reference sequence).

This clone was seen a few times. The same CDR3 can be traced to other DNA sequences in this sample. V and J are TRBV6-5 and TRBJ2-7; 7 nucleotides align to TRBD1. The CDR3 extends over 14 amino acids. The ends lost 1 base at V and 6 bases at J; junction bases unmatched: 6. Looked up from germline, CDR1 is MNHEY and CDR2 is SVGAGI. CDR3 DNA sequence: TGTGCCAGCAGTTACTTACAGGGGCTCAGCGAGCAGTACTTC. It is translated as CASSYLQGLSEQYF.

V and J are TRBV5-1 and TRBJ1-6; 9 nucleotides align to TRBD1. V dropped 3 bases and J dropped 10; count of bases not matched to a gene: 11. The CDR3 consists of 16 residues. The germline V gene has CDR1 SGHRS and CDR2 YFSETQ. The CDR3 here is CASSSPGQGRGSPLHF. The CDR3 nucleotides read TGCGCCAGCAGCTCGCCGGGACAGGGACGGGGATCACCCCTCCACTTT.

This clone was seen more than once but under ten times. The chain combines TRBV6-5 with TRBJ2-1; D may be TRBD2 (6 bases). Germline V gene data show CDR1 as MNHEY and CDR2 as SVGAGI. CDR3 size: 14 residues. V shed 5 bases and J shed 0 bases, with 8 bases lying between them. The CDR3 loop reads CASSKEGSYNEQFF. For the CDR3, the DNA is TGTGCCAGCAGTAAGGAGGGCTCCTACAATGAGCAGTTCTTC.

V usage is TRBV6-5 and J usage is TRBJ2-7; 8 bases agree with TRBD2. The CDR3 runs 15 residues. The junction had 8 bases not matched to a gene; V was cut back by 6 bases and J by 1 base. The germline CDR1 and CDR2 sequences are MNHEY and SVGAGI. CDR3 in amino acids: CASSPREGGSYEQYF. The CDR3 DNA is TGTGCCAGCAGCCCACGGGAGGGGGGATCCTACGAGCAGTACTTC.

This clone was seen only once. The genes are TRBV19 and TRBJ2-1, with 9 bases matching TRBD2. This CDR3 region has 15 residues. V shed 4 bases and J 7 bases; nucleotides not matched to a gene: 8. Germline CDR1 and CDR2: LNHDA and SQIVND (reference sequence). CDR3 residues: CASSRGGGGANEQFF. The DNA of the CDR3 is TGTGCCAGTAGTAGAGGCGGCGGGGGGGCAAATGAGCAGTTCTTC.

This chain uses TRBV27 with TRBJ2-1; D remains unclear. Germline CDR1 reads MNHEY; CDR2 reads SMNVEV (reference sequence). The CDR3 consists of 17 residues. The V gene lost 4 bases and the J gene lost 4 bases, with 20 bases spanning the gap. This CDR3 is CASSSSPFDSPYNEQFF. The DNA of the CDR3 is TGTGCCAGCAGTTCCTCTCCCTTCGACTCGCCATACAATGAGCAGTTCTTC.

V usage is TRBV11-2 and J usage is TRBJ2-7; D may correspond to TRBD1 or TRBD2 (6 bases each). The germline V gene encodes CDR1 SGHAT and CDR2 FQNNGV. Trimming left V 1 base short and J 2 bases short, with 15 bases between. This CDR3 spans 16 amino acids. Written as DNA, the CDR3 is TGTGCCAGCAGCTTAGTTCCCCCGGGGGCCGCCTACGAGCAGTACTTC. Translating it yields CASSLVPPGAAYEQYF.

The chain carries TRBV2 and TRBJ2-7; D unresolved. Trimming removed 1 base from V and 2 bases from J, with 6 bases in between. The CDR3 is 13 residues long. Germline CDR1 reads SNHLY; CDR2 reads FYNNEI. CDR3 DNA sequence: TGTGCCAGCAGTGAAGGGGAACCCTACGAGCAGTACTTC. It is translated as CASSEGEPYEQYF.

The chain couples TRBV6-1 to TRBJ1-1; D is unclear. Germline V gene lookup returns CDR1 MNHNS and CDR2 SASEGT. V lost 2 bases, J lost 1 base, and 11 bases lay in between. This CDR3 region has 15 residues. CDR3 in amino acids: CASSENVVANTEAFF. The CDR3 DNA is TGTGCCAGCAGTGAAAACGTGGTGGCGAACACTGAAGCTTTCTTT.

In this sample, this clone turned up once. The rearrangement joins TRBV2 to TRBJ2-4; weak D call: TRBD2 (5 bases). V was trimmed by 8 bases and J by 6 bases, leaving 5 bases between them. The germline CDR1 and CDR2 sequences are SNHLY and FYNNEI. The length of the CDR3 is 10 residues. In DNA, the CDR3 is TGTGCCAGCCGGGGAAACATTCAGTACTTC. Residues: CASRGNIQYF.

V usage is TRBV19 and J usage is TRBJ1-2, with TRBD1 matching over 10 bases. Germline lookup yields CDR1 LNHDA and CDR2 SQIVND (reference sequence). After removal of 6 bases from V and 7 bases from J, the junction contained 11 bases not matched to a gene. The CDR3 is 15 residues long. The CDR3 DNA follows: TGTGCCAGTAGCCTCCTTGGACAGGGGGGATCTGGCTACACCTTC. It is translated as CASSLLGQGGSGYTF.

The chain employs TRBV7-9 and TRBJ1-6, with 7 bases fitting TRBD1. Germline CDR1 reads SEHNR; CDR2 reads FQNEAQ (reference sequence). The CDR3 sequence is 14 residues long. V lost 6 bases to trimming and J lost 7 bases; unmatched junction nucleotides: 6. DNA of the CDR3: TGTGCCAGCAGGCTGACAGGGCACAATTCACCCCTCCACTTT. It encodes CASRLTGHNSPLHF.

This chain joins TRBV5-4 and TRBJ1-6; tentatively, D is TRBD1 (5 bases). Trimming removed 6 bases from V and 10 bases from J, with 17 bases in between. The germline CDR1 and CDR2 sequences are SGHNT and YYREEE (reference sequence). The CDR3 has 14 amino acids. This chain's CDR3 is CASTTGTGGSPLHF. The CDR3, as DNA: TGTGCCAGCACCACCGGGACGGGAGGATCACCCCTCCACTTT.

The J gene is TRBJ2-5, the V gene TRBV28; no clear D. The germline V gene has CDR1 MDHEN and CDR2 SYDVKM. The ends were cut back, 2 bases at V and 4 bases at J, with 5 bases in the middle. This CDR3 is built from 12 residues. The CDR3 nucleotides are TGTGCCAGCAGTTTAGCCACAGAGACCCAGTACTTC. Its translation: CASSLATETQYF.

The gene calls are TRBV6-1 and TRBJ1-4; D perhaps matches TRBD1 (5 bases). The germline CDR1 and CDR2 sequences are MNHNS and SASEGT. This CDR3 contains 14 residues. The V and J ends lost 4 bases and 5 bases respectively, with 11 bases between them. The CDR3 nucleotides read TGTGCCAGCAGTGGACAGAGGGCCAATGAAAAACTGTTTTTT. The encoded protein is CASSGQRANEKLFF.

This clone was recorded a few times. The J gene is TRBJ1-6, the V gene TRBV7-6; D is perhaps TRBD1 (6 bases). Per the germline V gene, CDR1 is SGHVS and CDR2 is FNYEAQ. Trimming shortened V by 8 bases and J by 10 bases, and 12 bases separated the two germline ends. This CDR3 has 12 residues. CDR3 loop: CASGGGNSPLHF. The CDR3 DNA sequence: TGTGCCAGCGGGGGCGGGAACTCACCCCTCCACTTT.

There are a few counts of this clone. CDR3 region: CASSPLDRAINYEQYF. The CDR3 DNA reads as TGTGCCAGCAGCCCTCTGGACAGGGCGATTAACTACGAGCAGTACTTC. The chain has TRBV4-2 and TRBJ2-7; 8 nucleotides match TRBD1. The V and J ends lost 4 bases and 3 bases, in that order; junction bases with no gene match: 11. The CDR3 is 16 amino acids. CDR1 is LGHNA, CDR2 YNFKEQ, per germline.

V is TRBV18 and J is TRBJ1-5, with D perhaps matching TRBD1 (5 bases). Per the germline V gene, CDR1 is KGHSH and CDR2 is LQKENI. The CDR3 extends over 14 amino acids. The V gene lost 6 bases and the J gene lost 5 bases, with 14 bases spanning the gap. The CDR3 loop is CASSPGGGDQPQHF. The CDR3 coding sequence is TGTGCCAGCTCCCCCGGTGGAGGGGATCAGCCCCAGCATTTT.

V and J are TRBV6-5 and TRBJ1-5, with D possibly TRBD1 on 5 matching bases. This CDR3 region has 14 residues. Trimming removed 5 bases at V and 1 base at J, with 9 bases between. Germline V lookup: CDR1 MNHEY, CDR2 SVGAGI. The CDR3, as DNA: TGTGCCAGCAGTAAGACAGTAAGCAATCAGCCCCAGCATTTT. Its protein is CASSKTVSNQPQHF.

The chain joins TRBV6-1 to TRBJ1-1, with 7 bases fitting TRBD1. The CDR3 contains 13 residues. CDR1 and CDR2 (germline): MNHNS, SASEGT. V lost 5 bases to trimming and J lost 10 bases; unmatched junction nucleotides: 10. The CDR3 loop is CASSTQGPGVAFF. CDR3 coding DNA: TGTGCCAGCAGTACACAGGGGCCAGGGGTAGCTTTCTTT.

The chain has TRBV19 and TRBJ1-1; tentatively, D is TRBD1 (6 bases). V was pared by 6 bases and J by 1 base, with 15 bases between. The germline gives CDR1 LNHDA, CDR2 SQIVND (reference sequence). The CDR3 spans 15 residues. In nucleotides, the CDR3 is TGTGCCAGTAGCCAACTTGACAGGAGGAACACTGAAGCTTTCTTT. Its translation is CASSQLDRRNTEAFF.

The V call is TRBV5-1, the J call TRBJ2-5; possible D gene TRBD1, 6 bases. Trimming stripped 1 base from V and 4 bases from J, with 8 bases between. Germline V CDR1 and CDR2: SGHRS, YFSETQ. This CDR3 is 13 amino acids long. CDR3 sequence reads: CASSLKGVETQYF. CDR3 nucleotide sequence: TGCGCCAGCAGCTTGAAGGGGGTAGAGACCCAGTACTTC.

The chain combines TRBV7-9 with TRBJ2-6, with D unclear. The germline V gene has CDR1 SEHNR and CDR2 FQNEAQ (reference sequence). The CDR3 loop spans 15 amino acids. V lost 7 bases and J lost 0, with 10 bases in between. The CDR3 loop is CASIRVHSGANVLTF. CDR3 in DNA: TGTGCCAGCATCCGAGTCCACTCTGGGGCCAACGTCCTGACTTTC.